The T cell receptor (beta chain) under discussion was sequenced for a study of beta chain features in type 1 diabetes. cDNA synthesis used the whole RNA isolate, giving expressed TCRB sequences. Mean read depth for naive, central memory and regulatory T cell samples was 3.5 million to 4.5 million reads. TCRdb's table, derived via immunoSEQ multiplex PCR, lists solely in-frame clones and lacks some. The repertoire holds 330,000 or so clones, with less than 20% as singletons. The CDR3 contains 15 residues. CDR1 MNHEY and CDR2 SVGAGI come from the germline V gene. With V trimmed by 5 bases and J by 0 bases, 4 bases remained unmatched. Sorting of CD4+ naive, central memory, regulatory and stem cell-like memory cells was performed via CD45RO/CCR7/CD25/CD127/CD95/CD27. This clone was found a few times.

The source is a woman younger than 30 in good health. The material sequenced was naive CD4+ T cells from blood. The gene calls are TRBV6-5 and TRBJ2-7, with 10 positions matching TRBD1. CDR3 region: CASSPDRGLSYEQYF. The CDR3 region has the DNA TGTGCCAGCAGTCCCGACAGGGGGCTCTCCTACGAGCAGTACTTC.